Described below is a single T cell receptor beta chain sequence and its context. Its antigen is undetermined. This table comes from immunoSEQ multiplex PCR, and its TCRdb copy is limited to in-frame clones, with some not included. This repertoire shows under 200,000 clones, under 95% found once; its top ten account for around 4.6%. This specimen comes from a study of T cell responses to AZD1222 COVID-19 vaccine. General observations from the study: White British ancestry dominated among donors, who included more females, and clonal diversity was possibly underestimated. All repertoire sampling was performed exclusively after the peak T cell response. Per reports, nearly half of all spike-specific TCRs target regions that are unmutated in variants. Regions 160-218 and 743-854 dominated among vaccine-associated CD4 TCRs spanning spike.

The CDR3 runs 12 residues. The germline V gene has CDR1 LNHDA and CDR2 SQIVND (reference sequence). V was cut by 3 bases and J by 5 bases, with 7 bases left in between. Here the sequenced sample was peripheral blood, taken on day 0 of MenACWY control vaccination. The sequence derives from an adult in good health. The chain joins TRBV19 to TRBJ1-1; D perhaps matches TRBD1 (6 bases). CDR3 DNA: TGTGCCAGTAGTATCACAGGGACTGAAGCTTTCTTT. Amino acids: CASSITGTEAFF.